This T cell receptor (beta chain) stems from a study of cytomegalovirus exposure and HLA in healthy donors. Germline V CDR1 and CDR2: GTSNPN, SVGIG (reference sequence). The CDR3 runs to 15 residues. V was clipped by 2 bases and J by 3 bases; unmatched bases: 6. Generated by immunoSEQ multiplex PCR, the TCRdb table keeps only in-frame clones and is missing some. The table records about 170,000 clones, 80% to 90% of them present only once. This clone was detected only a few times. Its cognate antigen is unknown. Study-level results: Most TCRs appeared rarely, but some public TCRs recurred in many donors. Listed as cytomegalovirus-associated were 150 or so TCR beta chains. One later analysis, an examination of the 100 to 150 validation repertoires, found that first-cohort TCR clusters tended to co-occur in them.

The chain links TRBV30 to TRBJ2-2, with 7 nucleotides matching TRBD2. Sequenced material: PBMCs. The sequence came from a woman in her 30s in good health and CMV-seronegative. In DNA form, the CDR3 reads TGTGCCTGGAGTACAACTAGCGAACACACCGGGGAGCTGTTTTTT. This codes for CAWSTTSEHTGELFF.